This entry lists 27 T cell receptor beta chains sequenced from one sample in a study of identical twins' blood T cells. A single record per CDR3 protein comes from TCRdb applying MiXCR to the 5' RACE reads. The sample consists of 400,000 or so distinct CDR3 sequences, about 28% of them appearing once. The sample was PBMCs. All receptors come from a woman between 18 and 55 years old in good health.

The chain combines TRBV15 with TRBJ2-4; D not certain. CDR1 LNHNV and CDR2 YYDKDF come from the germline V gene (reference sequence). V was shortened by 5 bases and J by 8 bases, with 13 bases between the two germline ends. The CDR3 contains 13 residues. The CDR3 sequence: CATSEWDIDIQYF. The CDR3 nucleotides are TGTGCCACCAGCGAGTGGGATATTGACATTCAGTACTTC.

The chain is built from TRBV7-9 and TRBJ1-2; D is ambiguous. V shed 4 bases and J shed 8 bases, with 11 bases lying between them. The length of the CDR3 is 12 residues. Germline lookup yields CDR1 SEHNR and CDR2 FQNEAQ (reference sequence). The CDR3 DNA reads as TGTGCCAGCAGCTCCGGTTCTAGCGGCTACACCTTC. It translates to CASSSGSSGYTF.

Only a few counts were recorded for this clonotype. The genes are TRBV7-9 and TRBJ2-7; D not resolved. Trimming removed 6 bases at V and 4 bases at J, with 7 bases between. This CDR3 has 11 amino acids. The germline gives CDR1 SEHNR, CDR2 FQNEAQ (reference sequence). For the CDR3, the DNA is TGTGCCAGCAGATCGGGTTACGAGCAGTACTTC. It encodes CASRSGYEQYF.

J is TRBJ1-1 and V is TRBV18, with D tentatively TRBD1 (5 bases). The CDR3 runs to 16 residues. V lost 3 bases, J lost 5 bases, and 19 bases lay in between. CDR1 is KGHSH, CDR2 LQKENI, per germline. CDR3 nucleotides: TGTGCCAGCTCACCTTACACCGTAGGGGCAGGGACTGAAGCTTTCTTT. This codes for CASSPYTVGAGTEAFF.

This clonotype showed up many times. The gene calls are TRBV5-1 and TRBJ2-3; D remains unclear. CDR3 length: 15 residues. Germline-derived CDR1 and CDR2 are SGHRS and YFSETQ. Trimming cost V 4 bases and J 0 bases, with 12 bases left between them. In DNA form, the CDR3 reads TGCGCCAGCAGCGAGTACAGCCTTAGCACAGATACGCAGTATTTT. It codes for CASSEYSLSTDTQYF.

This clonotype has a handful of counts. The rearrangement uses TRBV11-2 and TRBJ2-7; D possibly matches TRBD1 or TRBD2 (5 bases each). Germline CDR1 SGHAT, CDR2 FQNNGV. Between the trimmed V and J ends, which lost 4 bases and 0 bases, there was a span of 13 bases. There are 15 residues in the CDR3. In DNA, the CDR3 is TGTGCCAGCAGCTCTAACACGGGGCCCTCCTACGAGCAGTACTTC. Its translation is CASSSNTGPSYEQYF.

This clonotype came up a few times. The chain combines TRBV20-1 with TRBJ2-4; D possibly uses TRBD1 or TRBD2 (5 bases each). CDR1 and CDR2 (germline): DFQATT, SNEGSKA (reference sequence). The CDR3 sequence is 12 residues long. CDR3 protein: CSETGPANIQYF. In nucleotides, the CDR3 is TGCAGCGAGACGGGACCAGCGAACATTCAGTACTTC.

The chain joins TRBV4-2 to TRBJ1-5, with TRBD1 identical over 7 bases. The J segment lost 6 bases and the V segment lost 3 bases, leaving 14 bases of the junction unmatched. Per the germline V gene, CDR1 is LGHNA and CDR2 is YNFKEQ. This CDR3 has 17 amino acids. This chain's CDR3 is CASSQRTVETGTQPQHF. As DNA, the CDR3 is TGTGCCAGCAGCCAGCGGACCGTGGAGACAGGGACTCAGCCCCAGCATTTT.

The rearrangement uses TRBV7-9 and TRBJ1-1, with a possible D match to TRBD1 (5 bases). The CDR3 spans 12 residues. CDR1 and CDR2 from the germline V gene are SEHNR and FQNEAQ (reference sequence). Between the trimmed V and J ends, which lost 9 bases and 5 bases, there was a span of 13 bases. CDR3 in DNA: TGTGCCAGTATATTGGGGGAAACTGAAGCTTTCTTT. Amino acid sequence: CASILGETEAFF. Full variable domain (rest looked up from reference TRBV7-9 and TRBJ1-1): DTGVSQNPRHKITKRGQNVTFRCDPISEHNRLYWYRQTLGQGPEFLTYFQNEAQLEKSRLLSDRFSAERPKGSFSTLEIQRTEQGDSAMYLCASILGETEAFFGQGTRLTVV.

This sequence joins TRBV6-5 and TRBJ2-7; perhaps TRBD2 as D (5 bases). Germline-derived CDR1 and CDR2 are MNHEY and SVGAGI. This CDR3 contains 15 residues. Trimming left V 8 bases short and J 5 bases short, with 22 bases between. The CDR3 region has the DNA TGTGCCAGCCGCCCATCCAGGACTTCCGTCCACGAGCAGTACTTC. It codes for CASRPSRTSVHEQYF.

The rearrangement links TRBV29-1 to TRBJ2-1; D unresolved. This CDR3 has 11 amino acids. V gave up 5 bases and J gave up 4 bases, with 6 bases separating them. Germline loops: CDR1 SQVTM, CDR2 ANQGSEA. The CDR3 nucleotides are TGCAGCGTTCGGCAGTACAATGAGCAGTTCTTC. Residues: CSVRQYNEQFF.

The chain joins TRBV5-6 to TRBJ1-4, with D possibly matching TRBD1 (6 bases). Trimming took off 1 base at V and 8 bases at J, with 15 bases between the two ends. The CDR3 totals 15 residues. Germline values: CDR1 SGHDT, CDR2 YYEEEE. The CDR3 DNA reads TGTGCCAGCAGCTTGTCCAGGGGAGGTCAGGAAAAACTGTTTTTT. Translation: CASSLSRGGQEKLFF. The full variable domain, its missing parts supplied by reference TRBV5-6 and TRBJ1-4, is DAGVTQSPTHLIKTRGQQVTLRCSPKSGHDTVSWYQQALGQGPQFIFQYYEEEERQRGNFPDRFSGHQFPNYSSELNVNALLLGDSALYLCASSLSRGGQEKLFFGSGTQLSVL.

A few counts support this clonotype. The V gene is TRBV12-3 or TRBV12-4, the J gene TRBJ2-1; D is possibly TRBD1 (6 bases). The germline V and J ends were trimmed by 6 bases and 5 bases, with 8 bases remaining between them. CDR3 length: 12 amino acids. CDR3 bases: TGTGCCAGCAGCGGGGACAACAATGAGCAGTTCTTC. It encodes CASSGDNNEQFF.

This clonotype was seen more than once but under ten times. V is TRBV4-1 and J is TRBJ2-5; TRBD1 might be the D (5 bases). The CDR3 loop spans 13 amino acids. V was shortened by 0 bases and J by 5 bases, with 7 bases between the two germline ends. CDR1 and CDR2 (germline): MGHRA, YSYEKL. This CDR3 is CASSQEGRETQYF. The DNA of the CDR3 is TGCGCCAGCAGCCAAGAGGGGCGCGAGACCCAGTACTTC.

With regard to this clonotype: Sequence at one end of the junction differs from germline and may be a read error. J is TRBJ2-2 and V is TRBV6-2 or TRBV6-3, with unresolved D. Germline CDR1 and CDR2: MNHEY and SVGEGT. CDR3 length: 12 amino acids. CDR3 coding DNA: TGCGCCAGCAGTTATATCGCCGGGGAGCTGTTTTTT. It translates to CASSYIAGELFF.

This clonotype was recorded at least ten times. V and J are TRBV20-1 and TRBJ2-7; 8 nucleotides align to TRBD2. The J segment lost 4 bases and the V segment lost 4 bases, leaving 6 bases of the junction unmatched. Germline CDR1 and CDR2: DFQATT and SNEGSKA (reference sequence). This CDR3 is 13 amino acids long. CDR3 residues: CSANGGVFYEQYF. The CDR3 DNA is TGCAGTGCTAACGGGGGGGTCTTTTACGAGCAGTACTTC.

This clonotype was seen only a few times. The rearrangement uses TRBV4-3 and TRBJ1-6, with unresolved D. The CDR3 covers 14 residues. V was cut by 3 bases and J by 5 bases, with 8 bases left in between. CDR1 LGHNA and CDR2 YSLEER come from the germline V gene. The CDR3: CASSQWQNNSPLHF. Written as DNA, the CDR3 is TGCGCCAGCAGCCAGTGGCAGAATAATTCACCCCTCCACTTT.

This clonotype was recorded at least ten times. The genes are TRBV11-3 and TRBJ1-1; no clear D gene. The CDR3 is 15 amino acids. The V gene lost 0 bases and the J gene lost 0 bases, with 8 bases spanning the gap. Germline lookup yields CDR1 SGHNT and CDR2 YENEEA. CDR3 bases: TGTGCCAGCAGCTTAGAAGGGAACCTGAACACTGAAGCTTTCTTT. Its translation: CASSLEGNLNTEAFF.

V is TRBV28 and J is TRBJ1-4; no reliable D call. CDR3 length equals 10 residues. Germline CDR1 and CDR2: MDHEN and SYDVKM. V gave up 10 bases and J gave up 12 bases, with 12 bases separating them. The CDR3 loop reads CATLERELFF. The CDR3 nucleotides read TGTGCCACCCTCGAGAGGGAACTGTTTTTT.

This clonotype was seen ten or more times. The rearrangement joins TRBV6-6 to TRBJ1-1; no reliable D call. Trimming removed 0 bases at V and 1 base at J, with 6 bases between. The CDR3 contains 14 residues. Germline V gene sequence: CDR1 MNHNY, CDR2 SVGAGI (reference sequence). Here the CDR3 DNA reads TGTGCCAGCAGTTACTCGAAAGGGAACACTGAAGCTTTCTTT. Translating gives CASSYSKGNTEAFF.

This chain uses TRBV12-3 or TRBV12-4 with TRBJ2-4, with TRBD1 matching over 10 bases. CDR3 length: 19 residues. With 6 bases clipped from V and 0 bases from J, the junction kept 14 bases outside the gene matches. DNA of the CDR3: TGTGCCAGCAGCTTGGCCGGACAGGGGGATACTCTAGCCAAAAACATTCAGTACTTC. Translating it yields CASSLAGQGDTLAKNIQYF.

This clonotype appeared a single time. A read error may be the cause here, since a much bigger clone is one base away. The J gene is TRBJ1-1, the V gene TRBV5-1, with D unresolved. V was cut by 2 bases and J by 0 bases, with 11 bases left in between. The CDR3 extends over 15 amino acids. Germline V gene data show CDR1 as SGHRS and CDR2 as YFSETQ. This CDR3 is CASSFVSEVNTEAFF. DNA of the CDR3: TGCGCCAGCAGCTTTGTCAGTGAGGTGAACACTGAAGCTTTCTTT.

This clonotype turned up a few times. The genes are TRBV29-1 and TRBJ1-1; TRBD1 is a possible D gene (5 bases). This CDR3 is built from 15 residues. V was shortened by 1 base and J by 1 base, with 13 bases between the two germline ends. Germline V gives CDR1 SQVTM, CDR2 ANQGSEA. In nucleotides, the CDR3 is TGCAGCGTTGAAGGGACACCCACGGGGAACACTGAAGCTTTCTTT. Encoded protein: CSVEGTPTGNTEAFF.

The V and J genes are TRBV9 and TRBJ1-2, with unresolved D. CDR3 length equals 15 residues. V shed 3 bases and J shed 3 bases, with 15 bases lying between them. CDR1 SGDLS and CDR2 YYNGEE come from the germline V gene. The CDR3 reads CASSGERLEYYGYTF. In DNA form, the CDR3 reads TGTGCCAGCAGCGGAGAGAGGTTAGAATACTATGGCTACACCTTC. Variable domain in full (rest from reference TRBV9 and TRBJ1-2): DSGVTQTPKHLITATGQRVTLRCSPRSGDLSVYWYQQSLDQGLQFLIQYYNGEERAKGNILERFSAQQFPDLHSELNLSSLELGDSALYFCASSGERLEYYGYTFGSGTRLTVV.

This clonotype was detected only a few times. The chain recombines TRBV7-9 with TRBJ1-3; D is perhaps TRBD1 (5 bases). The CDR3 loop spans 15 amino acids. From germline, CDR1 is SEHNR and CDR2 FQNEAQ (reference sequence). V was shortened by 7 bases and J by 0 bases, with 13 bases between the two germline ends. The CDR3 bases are TGTGCCAGCAAAAGCACCGGGACCTCTGGAAACACCATATATTTT. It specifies CASKSTGTSGNTIYF.

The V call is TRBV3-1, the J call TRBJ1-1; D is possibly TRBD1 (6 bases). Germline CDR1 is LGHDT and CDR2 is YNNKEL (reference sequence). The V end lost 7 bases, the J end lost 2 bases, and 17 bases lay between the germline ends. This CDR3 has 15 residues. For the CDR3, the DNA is TGTGCCAGCAAGCCATACAGGGATTTTAACACTGAAGCTTTCTTT. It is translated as CASKPYRDFNTEAFF. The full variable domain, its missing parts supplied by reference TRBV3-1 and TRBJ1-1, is DTAVSQTPKYLVTQMGNDKSIKCEQNLGHDTMYWYKQDSKKFLKIMFSYNNKELIINETVPNRFSPKSPDKAHLNLHINSLELGDSAVYFCASKPYRDFNTEAFFGQGTRLTVV.

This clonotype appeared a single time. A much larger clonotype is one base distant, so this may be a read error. The CDR3: CASSADEQFF. The DNA of the CDR3 is TGTGCCAGCAGTGCCGATGAGCAGTTCTTC. J is TRBJ2-1 and V is TRBV25-1; D unclear. The germline CDR1 and CDR2 sequences are MGHDK and SYGVNS. V lost 4 bases, J lost 8 bases, and 3 bases lay in between. This CDR3 comprises 10 residues.